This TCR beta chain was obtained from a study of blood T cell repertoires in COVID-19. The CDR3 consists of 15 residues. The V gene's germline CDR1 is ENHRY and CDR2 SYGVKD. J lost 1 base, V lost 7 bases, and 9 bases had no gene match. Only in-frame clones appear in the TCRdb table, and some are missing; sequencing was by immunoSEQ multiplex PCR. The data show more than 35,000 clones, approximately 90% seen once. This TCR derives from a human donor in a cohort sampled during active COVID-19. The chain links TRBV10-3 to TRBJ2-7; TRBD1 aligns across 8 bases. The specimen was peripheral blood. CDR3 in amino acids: CAIMDGQGRSYEQYF. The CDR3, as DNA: TGTGCCATCATGGACGGACAGGGCCGGTCCTACGAGCAGTACTTC.